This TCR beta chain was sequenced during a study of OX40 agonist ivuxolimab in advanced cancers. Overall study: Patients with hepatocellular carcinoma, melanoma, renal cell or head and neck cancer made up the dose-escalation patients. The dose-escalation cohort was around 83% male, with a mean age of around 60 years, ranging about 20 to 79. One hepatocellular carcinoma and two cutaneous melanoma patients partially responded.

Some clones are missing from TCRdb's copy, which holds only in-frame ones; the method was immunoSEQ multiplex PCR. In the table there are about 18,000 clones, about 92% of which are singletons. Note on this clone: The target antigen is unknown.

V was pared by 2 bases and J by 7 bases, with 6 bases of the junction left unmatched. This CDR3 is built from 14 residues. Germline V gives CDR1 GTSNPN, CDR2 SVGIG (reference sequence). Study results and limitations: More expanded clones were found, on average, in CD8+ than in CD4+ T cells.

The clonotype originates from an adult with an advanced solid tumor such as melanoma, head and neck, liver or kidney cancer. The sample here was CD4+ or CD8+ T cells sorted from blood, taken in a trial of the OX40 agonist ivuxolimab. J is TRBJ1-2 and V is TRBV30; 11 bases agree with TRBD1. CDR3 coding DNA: TGTGCCTGGAGTACCGGGACAGGGGGATTTGGCTACACCTTC. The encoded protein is CAWSTGTGGFGYTF.